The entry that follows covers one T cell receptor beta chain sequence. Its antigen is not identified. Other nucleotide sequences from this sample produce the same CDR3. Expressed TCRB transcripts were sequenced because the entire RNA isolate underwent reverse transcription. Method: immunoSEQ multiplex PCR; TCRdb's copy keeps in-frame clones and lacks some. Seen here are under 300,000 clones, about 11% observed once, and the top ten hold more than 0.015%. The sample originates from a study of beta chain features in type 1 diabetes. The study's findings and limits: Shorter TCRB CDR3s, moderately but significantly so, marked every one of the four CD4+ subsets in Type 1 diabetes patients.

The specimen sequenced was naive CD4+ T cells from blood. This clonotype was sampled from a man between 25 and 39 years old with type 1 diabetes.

The CDR3 DNA follows: TGTGCCAGCTCACCATCGGGTGACACTGAAGCTTTCTTT. It translates to CASSPSGDTEAFF. The rearrangement links TRBV18 to TRBJ1-1; D gene ambiguous. V dropped 2 bases and J dropped 3 bases, with 7 bases sitting between them. The germline gives CDR1 KGHSH, CDR2 LQKENI. This CDR3 has 13 residues.